What follows describes a single T cell receptor beta chain. The antigen remains unidentified. This record comes from a study of CD4+ T cells in melanoma. Study conclusions and caveats: CD8+ T cell, macrophage and B cell function reportedly correlated with neoantigen-specific CD4+ T cells. Neoantigen-specific CD4+ T cells in melanoma reportedly had diverse differentiation states.

The protocol was immunoSEQ multiplex PCR, while the TCRdb copy is restricted to in-frame clones and leaves out a portion. The sample consists of just over 14,000 clones, about 60% of them appearing once. This TCR was recovered from a human donor with melanoma. Sequencing was performed on cells from a culture (not recorded whether cultured in vitro).

The CDR3 spells CASSQAGGGLRSYEQYF. Here the CDR3 DNA reads TGTGCCAGCAGCCAAGCCGGAGGGGGACTACGCTCCTACGAGCAGTACTTC. J is TRBJ2-7 and V is TRBV2, with D perhaps matching TRBD2 (7 bases). CDR3 length equals 17 residues. V dropped 6 bases and J dropped 0 bases, with 21 bases sitting between them. Germline V gives CDR1 SNHLY, CDR2 FYNNEI.